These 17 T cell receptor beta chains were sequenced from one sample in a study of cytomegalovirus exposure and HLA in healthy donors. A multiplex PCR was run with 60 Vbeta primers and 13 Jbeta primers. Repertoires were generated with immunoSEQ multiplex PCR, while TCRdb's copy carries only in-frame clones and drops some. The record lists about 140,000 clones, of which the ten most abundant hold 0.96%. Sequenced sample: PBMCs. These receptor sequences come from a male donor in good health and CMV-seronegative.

The CDR3 region is CASRPSGLTYEQYF. The CDR3 nucleotides read TGTGCCAGCAGGCCTAGCGGGCTCACCTACGAGCAGTACTTC. This chain joins TRBV2 and TRBJ2-7, with 8 bases matching TRBD2. J lost 2 bases, V lost 6 bases, and 6 bases had no gene match. The germline V gene has CDR1 SNHLY and CDR2 FYNNEI. This CDR3 has 14 amino acids.

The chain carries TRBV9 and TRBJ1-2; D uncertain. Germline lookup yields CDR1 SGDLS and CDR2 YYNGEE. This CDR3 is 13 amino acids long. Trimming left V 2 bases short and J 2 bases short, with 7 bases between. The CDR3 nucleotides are TGTGCCAGCAGCGTCGAGTTGAACTATGGCTACACCTTC. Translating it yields CASSVELNYGYTF.

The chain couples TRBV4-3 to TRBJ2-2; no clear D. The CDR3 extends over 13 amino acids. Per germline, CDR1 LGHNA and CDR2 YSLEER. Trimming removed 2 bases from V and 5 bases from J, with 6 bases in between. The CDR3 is CASSQQQTGELFF. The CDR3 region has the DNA TGCGCCAGCAGCCAACAACAAACCGGGGAGCTGTTTTTT.

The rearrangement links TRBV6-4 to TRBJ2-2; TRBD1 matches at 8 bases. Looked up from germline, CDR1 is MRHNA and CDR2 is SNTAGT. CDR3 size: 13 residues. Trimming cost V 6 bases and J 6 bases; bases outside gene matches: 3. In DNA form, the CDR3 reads TGTGCCAGCAGCGACAGGGGTGCCGGGGAGCTGTTTTTT. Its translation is CASSDRGAGELFF.

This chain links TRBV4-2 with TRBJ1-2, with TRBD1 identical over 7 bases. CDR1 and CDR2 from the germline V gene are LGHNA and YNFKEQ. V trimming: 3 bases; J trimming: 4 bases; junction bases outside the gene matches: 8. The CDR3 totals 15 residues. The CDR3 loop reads CASSHPDREIYGYTF. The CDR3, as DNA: TGTGCCAGCAGCCATCCAGACAGGGAAATCTATGGCTACACCTTC.

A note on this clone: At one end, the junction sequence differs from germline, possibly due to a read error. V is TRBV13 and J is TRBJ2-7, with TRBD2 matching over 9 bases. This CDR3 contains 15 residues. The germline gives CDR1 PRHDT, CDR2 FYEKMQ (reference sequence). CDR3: CASSFRTSATYGQYF. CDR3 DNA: TGTGCCAGCAGCTTTAGGACTAGCGCAACCTACGGGCAGTACTTC.

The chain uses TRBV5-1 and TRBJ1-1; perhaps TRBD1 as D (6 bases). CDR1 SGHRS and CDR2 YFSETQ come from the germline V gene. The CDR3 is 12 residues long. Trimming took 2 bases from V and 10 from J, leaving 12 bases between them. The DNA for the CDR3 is TGCGCCAGCAGCTTCCAGGGGTCGGGAGCTTTCTTT. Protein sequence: CASSFQGSGAFF.

CDR3 protein: CASSPGANEKLFF. The CDR3 nucleotides read TGTGCCAGCAGTCCGGGGGCTAATGAAAAACTGTTTTTT. This rearrangement joins TRBV28 to TRBJ1-4; the D gene is possibly TRBD1 (5 bases). The germline V gene has CDR1 MDHEN and CDR2 SYDVKM. The V gene lost 5 bases and the J gene lost 3 bases, with 7 bases spanning the gap. The CDR3 contains 13 residues.

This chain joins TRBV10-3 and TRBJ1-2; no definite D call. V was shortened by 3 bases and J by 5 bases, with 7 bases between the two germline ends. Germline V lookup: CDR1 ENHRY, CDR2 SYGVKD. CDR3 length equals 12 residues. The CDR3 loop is CAISETGYGYTF. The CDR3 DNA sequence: TGTGCCATCAGTGAAACGGGTTATGGCTACACCTTC.

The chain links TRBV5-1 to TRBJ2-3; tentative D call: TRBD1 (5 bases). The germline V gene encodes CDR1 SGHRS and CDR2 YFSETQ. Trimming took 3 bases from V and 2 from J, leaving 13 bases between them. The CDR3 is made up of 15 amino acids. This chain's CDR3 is CASSSLAGSTDTQYF. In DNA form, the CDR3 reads TGCGCCAGCAGCTCCCTGGCAGGGTCCACAGATACGCAGTATTTT.

The DNA for the CDR3 is TGTGCCACCAGCAGAGATCGAGCGCAGGGTCAGCCCCAGCATTTT. This sequence encodes CATSRDRAQGQPQHF. The chain is built from TRBV15 and TRBJ1-5; tentatively, D is TRBD1 (5 bases). This CDR3 has 15 amino acids. The V end was cut by 0 bases, the J end by 6 bases, with 12 bases between. CDR1 LNHNV and CDR2 YYDKDF come from the germline V gene (reference sequence).

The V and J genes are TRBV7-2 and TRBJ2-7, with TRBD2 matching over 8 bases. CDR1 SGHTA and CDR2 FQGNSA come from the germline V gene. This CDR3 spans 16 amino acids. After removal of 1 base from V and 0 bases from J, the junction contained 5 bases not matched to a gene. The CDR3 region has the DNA TGTGCCAGCAGCTTAGATTCAGCGGGGGCCTCCTACGAGCAGTACTTC. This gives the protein CASSLDSAGASYEQYF.

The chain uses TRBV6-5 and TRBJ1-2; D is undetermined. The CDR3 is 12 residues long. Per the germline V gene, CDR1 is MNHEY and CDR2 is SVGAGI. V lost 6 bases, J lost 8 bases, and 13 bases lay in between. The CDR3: CASRRFETGYTF. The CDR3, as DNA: TGTGCCAGCAGGAGGTTTGAGACGGGCTACACCTTC.

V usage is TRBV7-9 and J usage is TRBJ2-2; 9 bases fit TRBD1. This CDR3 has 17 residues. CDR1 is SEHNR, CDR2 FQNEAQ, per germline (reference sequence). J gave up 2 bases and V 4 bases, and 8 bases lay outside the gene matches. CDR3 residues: CASSWPRDRENTGELFF. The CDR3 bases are TGTGCCAGCAGCTGGCCCCGGGACAGGGAAAACACCGGGGAGCTGTTTTTT.

DNA for the CDR3: TGTGCCAGCAAACGGGGAAACACTGAAGCTTTCTTT. This encodes CASKRGNTEAFF. J is TRBJ1-1 and V is TRBV30; D is unresolved. V lost 8 bases and J 2 bases, leaving 12 bases between the germline ends. The germline gives CDR1 GTSNPN, CDR2 SVGIG (reference sequence). The CDR3 contains 12 residues.

This CDR3 reads CASSGDREGTDTQYF. In DNA, the CDR3 is TGTGCCAGCAGCGGAGACAGGGAGGGCACAGATACGCAGTATTTT. V gene TRBV11-2 combines with J gene TRBJ2-3; possibly TRBD1 for D (7 bases). This CDR3 is built from 15 residues. The V gene lost 5 bases and the J gene lost 1 base, with 13 bases spanning the gap. Germline values: CDR1 SGHAT, CDR2 FQNNGV.

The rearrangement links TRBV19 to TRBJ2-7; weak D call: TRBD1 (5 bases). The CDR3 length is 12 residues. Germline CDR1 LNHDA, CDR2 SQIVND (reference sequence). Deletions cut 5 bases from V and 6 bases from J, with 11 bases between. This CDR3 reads CASSDQGGEQYF. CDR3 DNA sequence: TGTGCCAGTAGTGACCAGGGTGGCGAGCAGTACTTC.